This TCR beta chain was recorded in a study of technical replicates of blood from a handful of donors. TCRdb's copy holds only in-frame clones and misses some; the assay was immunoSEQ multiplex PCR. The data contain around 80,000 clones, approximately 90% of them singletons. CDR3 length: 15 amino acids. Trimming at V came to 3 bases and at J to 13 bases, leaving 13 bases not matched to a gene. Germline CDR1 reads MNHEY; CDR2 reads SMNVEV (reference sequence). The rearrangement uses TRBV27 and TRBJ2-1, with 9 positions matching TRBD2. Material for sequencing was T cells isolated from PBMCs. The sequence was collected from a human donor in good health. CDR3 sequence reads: CASSFRGLATRHQFF. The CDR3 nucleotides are TGTGCCAGCAGTTTTAGGGGACTAGCTACCAGGCACCAGTTCTTC.